Listed here is a single T cell receptor beta chain. Trimming at V came to 4 bases and at J to 2 bases, leaving 8 bases not matched to a gene. This CDR3 has 15 residues. The germline CDR1 and CDR2 sequences are SGHTS and YDEGEE. The sample belongs to a study of T cell changes during pregnancy in multiple sclerosis. Clones were read by immunoSEQ multiplex PCR, and TCRdb kept only the in-frame ones, dropping some. Among roughly 50,000 clones listed, around 89% were seen once. The V and J genes are TRBV5-8 and TRBJ2-7; 8 nucleotides agree with TRBD1. The sequence came from a female donor with multiple sclerosis, enrolled in a pregnancy study. Material: CD8+ T cells from peripheral blood mononuclear cells, obtained in the second trimester of pregnancy. The CDR3 reads CASSPPGQAPYEQYF. The CDR3 region has the DNA TGTGCCAGCAGCCCGCCGGGACAGGCGCCCTACGAGCAGTACTTC.